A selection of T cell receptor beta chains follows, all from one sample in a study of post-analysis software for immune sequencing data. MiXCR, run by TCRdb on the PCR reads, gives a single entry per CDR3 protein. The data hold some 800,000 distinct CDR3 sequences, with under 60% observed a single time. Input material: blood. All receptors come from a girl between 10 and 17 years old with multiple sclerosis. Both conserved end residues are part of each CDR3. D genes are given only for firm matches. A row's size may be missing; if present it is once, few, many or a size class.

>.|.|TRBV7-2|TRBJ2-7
TGTGCCAGCAGCTTACAACGCGGTAAGGACGAGCAGTACTTC
CASSLQRGKDEQYF
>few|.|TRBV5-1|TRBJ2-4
TGCGCCAGCAGCTTGGTCAGGGACCACATTCAGTACTTC
CASSLVRDHIQYF
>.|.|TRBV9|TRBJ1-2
TGTGCCAGCAGCGTATGGGGTGAGAGCTATGGCTACACCTTC
CASSVWGESYGYTF
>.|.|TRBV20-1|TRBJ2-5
TGCAGTGCTCGCAGTGAAGAGACCCAGTACTTC
CSARSEETQYF
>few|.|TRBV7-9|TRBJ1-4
TGTGCCAGCAGCCCCCGCAGGGGAGGTGAAAAACTGTTTTTT
CASSPRRGGEKLFF
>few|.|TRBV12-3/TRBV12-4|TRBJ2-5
TGTGCCAGCACCGATTGGGGGGGGCAGGAGGAGACCCAGTACTTC
CASTDWGGQEETQYF
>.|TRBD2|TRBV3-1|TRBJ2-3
TGTGCCAGCAGCTACTGGACTAGCGTGGATACGCAGTATTTT
CASSYWTSVDTQYF
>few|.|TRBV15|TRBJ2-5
TGTGCCACCATCGGTAGACAAGAGACCCAGTACTTC
CATIGRQETQYF
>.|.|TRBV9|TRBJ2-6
TGTGCCAGCAGCGCCAGATGGGGGGGGGCCAACGTCCTGACTTTC
CASSARWGGANVLTF
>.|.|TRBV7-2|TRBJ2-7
TGTGCCAGCAGCTTATCATCGGGGAACTCCTACGAGCAGTACTTC
CASSLSSGNSYEQYF
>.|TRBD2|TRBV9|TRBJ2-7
TGTGCCAGCAGCGTAGGACCCGGGAGGCAACACGAGCAGTACTTC
CASSVGPGRQHEQYF
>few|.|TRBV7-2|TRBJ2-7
TGTGCCAGCGGCGGGTCCCCCTACGAGCAGTACTTC
CASGGSPYEQYF
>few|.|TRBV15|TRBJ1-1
TGTGCCACCAGCAGAGATCTCGAGGCAGAACCCATGAACACTGAAGCTTTCTTT
CATSRDLEAEPMNTEAFF
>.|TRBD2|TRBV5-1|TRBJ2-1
TGCGCCAGCAGCTCAGGACTAGCCCCCTACAATGAGCAGTTCTTC
CASSSGLAPYNEQFF
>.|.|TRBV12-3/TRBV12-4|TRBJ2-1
TGTGCCAGCAGTTTACTGGCAGGGTCCGACGAGCAGTTCTTC
CASSLLAGSDEQFF
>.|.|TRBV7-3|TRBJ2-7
TGTGCCAGCAGCTTAGTTCCTGCGCAGGGCTTCGAGCAGTACTTC
CASSLVPAQGFEQYF
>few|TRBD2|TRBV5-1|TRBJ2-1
TGCGCCAGCAGCTTTTCGGGGGACTATTACAATGAGCAGTTCTTC
CASSFSGDYYNEQFF
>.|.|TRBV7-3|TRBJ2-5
TGTGCCAGCAGCTTAGGGGCGAATAATGAGCAGTACTTC
CASSLGANNEQYF
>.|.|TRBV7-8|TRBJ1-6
TGTGCCAGCAGCTTAGAGCCGGGATATAATTCACCCCTCCACTTT
CASSLEPGYNSPLHF
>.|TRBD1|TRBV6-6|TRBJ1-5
TGTGCCAGCAGTTGGCAGGGGGGCATTCAGCCCCAGCATTTT
CASSWQGGIQPQHF
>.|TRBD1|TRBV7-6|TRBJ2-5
TGTGCCAGCAGCTTACGAACCCCGACAGGGGAGACCCAGTACTTC
CASSLRTPTGETQYF
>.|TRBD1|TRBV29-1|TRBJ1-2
TGCAGCGCCGGCAGGGAAATGCAGGGGGACACCTTC
CSAGREMQGDTF
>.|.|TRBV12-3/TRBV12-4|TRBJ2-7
TGTGCCAGCAGTTCCCTGGGGGTTAATCGCTCCTACGAGCAGTACTTC
CASSSLGVNRSYEQYF
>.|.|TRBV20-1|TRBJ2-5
TGCAGTGCTAGAGATTGGGTCCGGGGACAAGAGACCCAGTACTTC
CSARDWVRGQETQYF
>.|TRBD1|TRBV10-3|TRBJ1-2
TGTGCCATCAGGCCGGGACAGGGGGACTATGGCTACACCTTC
CAIRPGQGDYGYTF
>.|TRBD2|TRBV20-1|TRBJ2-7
TGCAGTGCTCTGAGGACGGAAGAGGCTAGCGGGAGTTACGAGCAGTACTTC
CSALRTEEASGSYEQYF
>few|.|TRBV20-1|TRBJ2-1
TGCAGTGCTAAGCAAGGTGGGGGCAATGAGCAGTTCTTC
CSAKQGGGNEQFF
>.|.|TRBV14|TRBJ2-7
TGTGCCAGCAGCCATAGGCGTGGCTCCTACGAGCAGTACTTC
CASSHRRGSYEQYF
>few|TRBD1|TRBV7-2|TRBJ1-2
TGTGCCAGCAGCTTGGCGGGGACAGGGGACTATGGCTACACCTTC
CASSLAGTGDYGYTF
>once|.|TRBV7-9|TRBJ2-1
TGTGCCAGCAGCTCGAGCGGTATGTTGATAAACAATGAGCAGTTCTTC
CASSSSGMLINNEQFF
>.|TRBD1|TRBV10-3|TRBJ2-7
TGTGCCACCGGACAGGGGGCAGACGAGCAGTACTTC
CATGQGADEQYF
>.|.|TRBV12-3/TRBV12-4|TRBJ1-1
TGTGCCAGCAGCCTTACCGCGGGGCCGAACACTGAAGCTTTCTTT
CASSLTAGPNTEAFF
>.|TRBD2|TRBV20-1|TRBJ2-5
TGCAGTGCTAGAGATTGGACTAGCGGAGTCCAAGAGACCCAGTACTTC
CSARDWTSGVQETQYF
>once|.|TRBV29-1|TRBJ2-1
TGCAGCGTTGAAAAGGGCGGGGAGCAGTTCTTC
CSVEKGGEQFF
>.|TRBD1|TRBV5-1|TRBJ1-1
TGCGCCAGCAGTTACCGGACAGGGGGCTTCACTGAAGCTTTCTTT
CASSYRTGGFTEAFF
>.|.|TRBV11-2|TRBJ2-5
TGTGCCAGCAGCGCTAGCGTCTCCCACCAAGAGACCCAGTACTTC
CASSASVSHQETQYF
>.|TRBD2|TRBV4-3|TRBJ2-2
TGCGCCAGCAGCCATGGACTAGCGGGATTCGCCGGGGAGCTGTTTTTT
CASSHGLAGFAGELFF
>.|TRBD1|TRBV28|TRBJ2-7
TGTGTCAGCAGACCCGGGACAGGGGGCCGATACGAGCAGTACTTC
CVSRPGTGGRYEQYF
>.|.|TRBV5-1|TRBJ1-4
TGCGCCAGCAGCCAACTTCGAGGGGGTAATGAAAAACTGTTTTTT
CASSQLRGGNEKLFF
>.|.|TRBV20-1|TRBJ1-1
TGCAGTGCTAGCGGAGGGGATGCTTTCTTT
CSASGGDAFF
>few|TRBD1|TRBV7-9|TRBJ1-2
TGTGCCAGCAGCTTAGAGGGGCAGGGGGCCGGCGGCTACACCTTC
CASSLEGQGAGGYTF